A single sample gave rise to the 27 T cell receptor beta chains below, sequenced in a study of OX40 agonist ivuxolimab in advanced cancers. This table comes from immunoSEQ multiplex PCR, and its TCRdb copy is limited to in-frame clones, with some not included. This repertoire shows 15,000 to 25,000 clones, less than 90% found once; its top ten account for 40% to 55%. Sequenced material: CD4+ or CD8+ T cells sorted from blood, taken in a trial of the OX40 agonist ivuxolimab. Receptor source: an adult with an advanced solid tumor such as melanoma, head and neck, liver or kidney cancer.

The V call is TRBV6-6, the J call TRBJ2-1; D gene uncertain. Germline values: CDR1 MNHNY, CDR2 SVGAGI (reference sequence). V gave up 7 bases and J gave up 7 bases, with 17 bases separating them. This CDR3 has 14 residues. CDR3 nucleotide sequence: TGTGCCAGCAAGGGATGGCAGCGAGTGAATGAGCAGTTCTTC. Encoded protein: CASKGWQRVNEQFF.

The chain carries TRBV5-6 and TRBJ1-1; no firm D call. Germline V gene sequence: CDR1 SGHDT, CDR2 YYEEEE. The CDR3 extends over 15 amino acids. Trimming pared 2 bases from V and 6 bases from J, leaving 17 bases between. CDR3 DNA sequence: TGTGCCAGCAGCTTATGGGAGCACTTCGGGGCTGAAGCTTTCTTT. It yields the protein CASSLWEHFGAEAFF.

The rearrangement uses TRBV6-5 and TRBJ2-5, with 9 bases identical to TRBD1. The CDR3 sequence is 13 residues long. Germline V gene lookup returns CDR1 MNHEY and CDR2 SVGAGI. J was trimmed by 7 bases and V by 6 bases; bases with no gene match: 6. The CDR3 coding sequence is TGTGCCAGCAGCCCGGGACAGGGAGGGACCCAGTACTTC. Encoded protein: CASSPGQGGTQYF.

V gene TRBV29-1 combines with J gene TRBJ2-7; D gene unclear. The CDR3 has 11 amino acids. The V gene lost 5 bases and the J gene lost 7 bases, with 12 bases spanning the gap. Germline V gene sequence: CDR1 SQVTM, CDR2 ANQGSEA. In DNA form, the CDR3 reads TGCAGCGTTACGTTGGGGATGGAGCAGTACTTC. Translation gives CSVTLGMEQYF.

The chain couples TRBV25-1 to TRBJ2-1, with D maybe TRBD2 (6 bases). Trimming stripped 7 bases from V and 8 bases from J, with 24 bases between. The CDR3 has 16 residues. CDR1 is MGHDK, CDR2 SYGVNS, per germline. The chain's CDR3 is CASTPGRTGVLDEQFF. The CDR3 DNA follows: TGTGCCAGCACCCCAGGGAGAACGGGAGTCTTGGATGAGCAGTTCTTC. Together with reference TRBV25-1 and TRBJ2-1, the CDR3 gives the full variable domain: EADIYQTPRYLVIGTGKKITLECSQTMGHDKMYWYQQDPGMELHLIHYSYGVNSTEKGDLSSESTVSRIRTEHFPLTLESARPSHTSQYLCASTPGRTGVLDEQFFGPGTRLTVL.

V is TRBV7-8 and J is TRBJ2-2, with 9 nucleotides matching TRBD2. With V trimmed by 5 bases and J by 7 bases, 8 bases remained unmatched. The CDR3 has 15 amino acids. Germline V gene lookup returns CDR1 SGHVS and CDR2 FQNEAQ. CDR3 residues: CASSQPGLAFGELFF. The DNA for the CDR3 is TGTGCCAGCAGCCAGCCGGGACTAGCATTCGGGGAGCTGTTTTTT.

V gene TRBV11-3 combines with J gene TRBJ2-1; D ambiguous. Per germline, CDR1 SGHNT and CDR2 YENEEA. Trimming left V 3 bases short and J 0 bases short, with 9 bases between. This CDR3 is 15 amino acids long. For the CDR3, the DNA is TGTGCCAGCAGCTTGGGGAAGAGCTCCTACAATGAGCAGTTCTTC. Translated: CASSLGKSSYNEQFF.

J is TRBJ2-7 and V is TRBV4-1; 10 nucleotides align to TRBD1. This CDR3 has 15 residues. V lost 1 base to trimming and J lost 3 bases; unmatched junction nucleotides: 3. Germline CDR1 reads MGHRA; CDR2 reads YSYEKL. In nucleotides, the CDR3 is TGCGCCAGCAGCCAAGGACAGGGGGCGATCTACGAGCAGTACTTC. It codes for CASSQGQGAIYEQYF.

The V gene is TRBV21-1, the J gene TRBJ2-3; the DNA was not compared with TRBD2, the D call given in the table. TRBV21-1 is given as a pseudogene. This CDR3 comprises 18 residues. CDR3: CASSKEGFWRDRTDTQYF. CDR3 nucleotide sequence: TGTGCCAGCAGCAAAGAGGGATTCTGGCGGGACCGTACAGATACGCAGTATTTT.

The gene calls are TRBV11-3 and TRBJ2-5, with D tentatively TRBD1 or TRBD2 (5 bases each). Germline CDR1 is SGHNT and CDR2 is YENEEA. V gave up 1 base and J gave up 4 bases, with 13 bases separating them. The CDR3 has 15 residues. The CDR3 region has the DNA TGTGCCAGCAGCTTAGCAGGGATAGGGAGAGAGACCCAGTACTTC. It codes for CASSLAGIGRETQYF. The variable domain in full, with the rest retrieved from reference TRBV11-3 and TRBJ2-5, is EAGVVQSPRYKIIEKKQPVAFWCNPISGHNTLYWYLQNLGQGPELLIRYENEEAVDDSQLPKDRFSAERLKGVDSTLKIQPAELGDSAVYLCASSLAGIGRETQYFGPGTRLLVL.

The CDR3 reads CASSLETSGETETQYF. CDR3 nucleotide sequence: TGTGCCAGCAGCTTAGAGACTAGCGGGGAAACGGAGACCCAGTACTTC. The rearrangement links TRBV7-8 to TRBJ2-5; TRBD2 matches 11 bases. Germline values: CDR1 SGHVS, CDR2 FQNEAQ. Losses at the gene ends were 1 base for V and 5 bases for J; bases not matched to a gene: 6. This CDR3 comprises 16 residues.

The J gene is TRBJ2-3, the V gene TRBV11-3, with 10 bases lining up with TRBD2. The CDR3 runs to 16 residues. Trimming at V came to 3 bases and at J to 4 bases, leaving 7 bases not matched to a gene. CDR1 SGHNT and CDR2 YENEEA come from the germline V gene. The CDR3 sequence is CASSLVAGGSADTQYF. CDR3 bases: TGTGCCAGCAGCTTGGTAGCGGGAGGTTCCGCAGATACGCAGTATTTT.

The chain recombines TRBV7-9 with TRBJ2-1; D is perhaps TRBD2 (6 bases). V was shortened by 6 bases and J by 2 bases, with 20 bases between the two germline ends. The CDR3 consists of 17 residues. Germline lookup yields CDR1 SEHNR and CDR2 FQNEAQ (reference sequence). The CDR3 DNA sequence: TGTGCCAGCAGTATCACCATGGCGGGACCAACCTACAATGAGCAGTTCTTC. Amino acid sequence: CASSITMAGPTYNEQFF.

This clone turned up a few times. The genes are TRBV28 and TRBJ1-4, with D possibly TRBD1 on 5 matching bases. CDR1 MDHEN and CDR2 SYDVKM come from the germline V gene. V shed 1 base and J shed 8 bases, with 11 bases lying between them. The CDR3 is 14 residues long. In nucleotides, the CDR3 is TGTGCCAGCAGTTTATTGGGGGAAGGGGAAAAACTGTTTTTT. It yields the protein CASSLLGEGEKLFF.

V and J are TRBV4-3 and TRBJ2-1; D unclear. The ends were cut back, 2 bases at V and 2 bases at J, with 10 bases in the middle. The CDR3 totals 15 residues. Germline V CDR1 and CDR2: LGHNA, YSLEER. The CDR3 sequence is CASSQLEATYNEQFF. CDR3 in DNA: TGCGCCAGCAGCCAATTAGAGGCTACCTACAATGAGCAGTTCTTC.

V is TRBV4-2 and J is TRBJ2-7; D remains ambiguous. There are 16 residues in the CDR3. V was cut by 0 bases and J by 0 bases, with 12 bases left in between. From germline, CDR1 is LGHNA and CDR2 YNFKEQ. The CDR3: CASSQDHLGSSYEQYF. DNA of the CDR3: TGTGCCAGCAGCCAAGATCACCTAGGATCCTCCTACGAGCAGTACTTC.

The chain uses TRBV14 and TRBJ2-1, with 9 bases matching TRBD2. The germline V gene encodes CDR1 SGHDN and CDR2 FVKESK. The CDR3 covers 14 residues. Unmatched junction bases numbered 4, after V lost 1 base and J lost 9 bases. CDR3 DNA: TGTGCCAGCAGCCAAGTGGCGGGAGGGCCTGAGCAGTTCTTC. Translation: CASSQVAGGPEQFF.

V gene TRBV5-6 combines with J gene TRBJ2-7; D is ambiguous. Germline V gene sequence: CDR1 SGHDT, CDR2 YYEEEE. The CDR3 contains 15 residues. Between the trimmed V and J ends, which lost 3 bases and 4 bases, there was a span of 17 bases. In DNA form, the CDR3 reads TGTGCCAGCAGCTCCTTTTTGACTGGCGCGTACGAGCAGTACTTC. The encoded protein is CASSSFLTGAYEQYF.

The chain uses TRBV9 and TRBJ2-1, with 11 positions matching TRBD2. In germline, CDR1 is SGDLS, CDR2 YYNGEE. V was pared by 2 bases and J by 9 bases, with 10 bases of the junction left unmatched. The CDR3 is 16 amino acids. CDR3 nucleotide sequence: TGTGCCAGCAGCGTTCTTACTAGCGGGAGCTTAGTTGAGCAGTTCTTC. Encoded protein: CASSVLTSGSLVEQFF.

The chain recombines TRBV7-6 with TRBJ1-5, with D perhaps TRBD1 (5 bases). Germline V gives CDR1 SGHVS, CDR2 FNYEAQ. Trimming removed 0 bases from V and 2 bases from J, with 14 bases in between. The CDR3 totals 17 residues. The CDR3 protein is CASSLASEGAGNQPQHF. CDR3 DNA: TGTGCCAGCAGCTTAGCTTCGGAAGGGGCAGGCAATCAGCCCCAGCATTTT.

The chain is built from TRBV7-8 and TRBJ2-6, with D uncertain. The V gene's germline CDR1 is SGHVS and CDR2 FQNEAQ. The CDR3 totals 17 residues. The germline V and J ends were trimmed by 5 bases and 5 bases, with 19 bases remaining between them. The CDR3 region is CASSDSTPQSRANVLTF. The CDR3 bases are TGTGCCAGCAGCGATAGCACCCCACAAAGTCGGGCCAACGTCCTGACTTTC.

The chain recombines TRBV29-1 with TRBJ2-7, with D perhaps being TRBD1 or TRBD2 (5 bases each). This CDR3 spans 11 amino acids. CDR1 and CDR2 (germline): SQVTM, ANQGSEA. Trimming took 4 bases from V and 4 from J, leaving 8 bases between them. CDR3 sequence: CSVGEGYEQYF. The DNA for the CDR3 is TGCAGCGTTGGAGAGGGGTACGAGCAGTACTTC.

This clone was observed once. This chain joins TRBV29-1 and TRBJ2-2, with 10 bases aligning to TRBD1. The CDR3 spans 15 residues. V gave up 6 bases and J gave up 6 bases; unmatched junction bases: 10. From germline, CDR1 is SQVTM and CDR2 ANQGSEA. The CDR3 DNA reads as TGCAGCGTCCCAACGCCGGGACAGGGGTCCGGGGAGCTGTTTTTT. Translated: CSVPTPGQGSGELFF.

This clone was observed a single time. The chain combines TRBV13 with TRBJ2-7; D might be TRBD1 or TRBD2, each matching 6 bases. Germline values: CDR1 PRHDT, CDR2 FYEKMQ (reference sequence). There are 14 residues in the CDR3. Trimming shortened V by 3 bases and J by 2 bases, and 11 bases separated the two germline ends. CDR3 region: CASSLGGRAYEQYF. The DNA of the CDR3 is TGTGCCAGCAGCTTGGGGGGCCGGGCCTACGAGCAGTACTTC.

This chain uses TRBV4-3 with TRBJ2-3; 11 nucleotides match TRBD1. V was clipped by 3 bases and J by 5 bases; unmatched bases: 4. This CDR3 contains 15 residues. CDR1 and CDR2 from the germline V gene are LGHNA and YSLEER. CDR3 sequence reads: CASSQQDRGQDTQYF. For the CDR3, the DNA is TGCGCCAGCAGCCAGCAGGACAGGGGGCAAGATACGCAGTATTTT.

In this sample, this clone turned up once. V usage is TRBV9 and J usage is TRBJ2-7; 11 positions agree with TRBD1. Trimming removed 4 bases from V and 3 bases from J; junction bases left unmatched: 3. This CDR3 is 14 amino acids long. The germline CDR1 and CDR2 sequences are SGDLS and YYNGEE. CDR3 nucleotide sequence: TGTGCCAGCAGCCACGGGACAGGGGGCTACGAGCAGTACTTC. Protein: CASSHGTGGYEQYF. Looking up the rest from reference TRBV9 and TRBJ2-7 gives the full variable domain: DSGVTQTPKHLITATGQRVTLRCSPRSGDLSVYWYQQSLDQGLQFLIQYYNGEERAKGNILERFSAQQFPDLHSELNLSSLELGDSALYFCASSHGTGGYEQYFGPGTRLTVT.

In nucleotides, the CDR3 is TGTGCCAGTAGTATAGATACGGTCCCGGCGGATGAAAAACTGTTTTTT. Translated, it gives CASSIDTVPADEKLFF. The rearrangement joins TRBV19 to TRBJ1-4; D remains ambiguous. V was clipped by 0 bases and J by 6 bases, with 14 bases between them. The CDR3 has 16 amino acids. The germline gives CDR1 LNHDA, CDR2 SQIVND (reference sequence).